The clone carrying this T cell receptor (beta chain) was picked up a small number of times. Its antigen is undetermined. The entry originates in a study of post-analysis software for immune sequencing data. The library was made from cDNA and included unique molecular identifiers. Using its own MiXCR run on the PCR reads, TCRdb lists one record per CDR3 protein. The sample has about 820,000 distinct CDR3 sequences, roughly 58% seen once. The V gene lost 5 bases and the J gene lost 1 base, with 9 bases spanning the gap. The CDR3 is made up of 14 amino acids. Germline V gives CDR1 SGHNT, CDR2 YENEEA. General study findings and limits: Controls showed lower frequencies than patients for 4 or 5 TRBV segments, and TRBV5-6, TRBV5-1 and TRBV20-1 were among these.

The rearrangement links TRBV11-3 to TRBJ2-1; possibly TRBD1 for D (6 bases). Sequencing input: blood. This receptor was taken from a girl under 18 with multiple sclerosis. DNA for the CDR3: TGTGCCAGCAGCCCAGGGGTGTCCTACAATGAGCAGTTCTTC. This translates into CASSPGVSYNEQFF.